This T cell receptor (beta chain) was captured in a study of blood T cell repertoires in COVID-19. Overall study context: T cells, B-cell-depleted T cells, or PBMCs provided the cDNA or gDNA that served as material.

The CDR3 totals 18 residues. CDR1 and CDR2 (germline): LGHDT, YNNKEL (reference sequence). With V trimmed by 0 bases and J by 2 bases, 7 bases remained unmatched. In the source study's methods: Estimation of nucleated cell counts was performed using reference gene primer amplification. Sequenced by immunoSEQ multiplex PCR; TCRdb stores in-frame clones only, minus some. The V and J calls and clone size are taken from that table; D and trimming were inferred from the DNA. The sample has about 72,000 clones, roughly 82% seen once; the top ten hold approximately 6.6%. The sequence came from a man between 60 and 75 years old with acute or convalescent COVID-19. The chain has TRBV3-1 (or the pseudogene TRBV3-2) and TRBJ2-3; 11 bases agree with TRBD2. The material sequenced was peripheral blood. For the CDR3, the DNA is TGTGCCAGCAGCCAAGAAAAGTCTAGCGGGGGGTCCACAGATACGCAGTATTTT. It codes for CASSQEKSSGGSTDTQYF.